This TCR beta chain was obtained from a study of CD8 T cells in Susac syndrome. Study-wide findings and caveats: The study conceded that its TCR sequencing and HLA analysis involved relatively few individuals.

The multiple sclerosis control group comprised treatment-naive patients with stable or active relapsing-remitting disease. Negative magnetic isolation gave CD8+ and CD4+ cells; FACS enriched CD8+ TEMRA. This clonotype was picked up one time. Its target is unknown. Random hexamers were used to reverse transcribe an amount of roughly 0.5 to 1 ug RNA. The amplification used immunoSEQ multiplex PCR on TCR beta CDR3; it spanned 54 Vbeta and 13 Jbeta. MiXCR was run by TCRdb on the immunoSEQ multiplex PCR reads, yielding one entry per CDR3 protein. Of about 66,000 distinct CDR3 sequences in the sample, 94% were seen once. This CDR3 is built from 14 residues. CDR1 is MNHEY and CDR2 is SVGEGT in the germline V gene. Trimming cost V 5 bases and J 0 bases, with 10 bases left between them.

The receptor comes from a human donor with multiple sclerosis. V usage is TRBV6-2 or TRBV6-3 and J usage is TRBJ1-1; tentatively, D is TRBD1 (6 bases). The sample comprised CD8+ T cells from PBMCs. The CDR3 bases are TGTGCCAGCAGTCAGGGACACATGAACACTGAAGCTTTCTTT. As protein: CASSQGHMNTEAFF.